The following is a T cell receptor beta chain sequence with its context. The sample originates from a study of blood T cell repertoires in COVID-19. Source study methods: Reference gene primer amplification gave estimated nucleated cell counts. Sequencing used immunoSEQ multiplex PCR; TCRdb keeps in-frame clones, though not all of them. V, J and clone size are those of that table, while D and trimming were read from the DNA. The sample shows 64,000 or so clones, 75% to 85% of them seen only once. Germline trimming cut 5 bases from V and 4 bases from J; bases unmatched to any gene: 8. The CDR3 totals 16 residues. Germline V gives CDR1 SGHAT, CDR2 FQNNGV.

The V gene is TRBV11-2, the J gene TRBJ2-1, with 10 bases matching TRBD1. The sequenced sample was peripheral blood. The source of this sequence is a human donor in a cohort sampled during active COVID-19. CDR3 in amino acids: CASSHDRGPGYNEQFF. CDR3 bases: TGTGCCAGCAGCCACGACAGGGGGCCGGGATACAATGAGCAGTTCTTC.